The 12 T cell receptor beta chains below come from one sample, sequenced in a study of T cell responses to AZD1222 COVID-19 vaccine. Profiled with immunoSEQ multiplex PCR; TCRdb holds only in-frame clones, not every one. The table records some 79,000 clones, around 85% of them present only once. The material sequenced was peripheral blood, taken 28 days after the second AZD1222 dose. Every receptor here comes from an adult who received the AZD1222 COVID-19 vaccine.

The rearrangement links TRBV7-8 to TRBJ1-3; D ambiguous. Germline-derived CDR1 and CDR2 are SGHVS and FQNEAQ. The CDR3 loop spans 15 amino acids. V lost 2 bases, J lost 9 bases, and 17 bases lay in between. CDR3 coding DNA: TGTGCCAGCAGCTTAATAGTAAGACTTGGTGGCACCATATATTTT. Translating gives CASSLIVRLGGTIYF.

This clone was counted a single time. The chain has TRBV6-1 and TRBJ2-3; no definite D call. The V end was cut by 2 bases, the J end by 14 bases, with 14 bases between. CDR3 length: 12 residues. Germline CDR1 reads MNHNS; CDR2 reads SASEGT. CDR3 in amino acids: CASSELARSLYF. The CDR3 DNA sequence: TGTGCCAGCAGTGAACTTGCGAGGTCTCTGTATTTT.

The CDR3 sequence is CASSLTVSTQPQHF. The CDR3 DNA sequence: TGTGCCAGCAGCTTGACAGTTTCAACTCAGCCCCAGCATTTT. The rearrangement joins TRBV5-6 to TRBJ1-5; no clear D. Trimming removed 1 base at V and 6 bases at J, with 11 bases between. The CDR3 length is 14 residues. Germline V gene lookup returns CDR1 SGHDT and CDR2 YYEEEE.

The CDR3 sequence is CASSLRDTQYF. The CDR3 DNA reads as TGCGCCAGCAGCTTGAGGGATACGCAGTATTTT. The genes are TRBV5-1 and TRBJ2-3; D not resolved. Trimming took off 1 base at V and 6 bases at J, with 3 bases between the two ends. The CDR3 spans 11 residues. Germline assignment: CDR1 SGHRS and CDR2 YFSETQ.

In its sample, this clone was seen once. The chain joins TRBV21-1 to TRBJ1-3; TRBD1, the table's D call, was not compared with the DNA. TRBV21-1 is termed a pseudogene. This CDR3 has 16 residues. CDR3 residues: CASSQYGQDTGNTIYF. The CDR3 bases are TGTGCCAGCAGCCAATACGGACAGGATACTGGAAACACCATATATTTT.

This sequence joins TRBV18 and TRBJ2-1; 7 nucleotides align to TRBD2. The CDR3 spans 14 residues. V trimming: 0 bases; J trimming: 10 bases; junction bases outside the gene matches: 6. Germline CDR1 KGHSH, CDR2 LQKENI. CDR3 loop: CASSPPYGGSEQFF. CDR3 DNA: TGTGCCAGCTCACCACCGTACGGCGGGAGCGAGCAGTTCTTC.

The table lists this clone with a few counts. The rearrangement uses TRBV28 and TRBJ2-5, with 10 bases that match TRBD1. Germline V gene sequence: CDR1 MDHEN, CDR2 SYDVKM. V dropped 9 bases and J dropped 3; count of bases not matched to a gene: 4. CDR3 length equals 13 residues. In DNA form, the CDR3 reads TGTGCCAGTCCGGACAGGGGGAAAGAGACCCAGTACTTC. Translating it yields CASPDRGKETQYF.

The chain recombines TRBV3-1 (or the pseudogene TRBV3-2) with TRBJ2-2; D gene ambiguous. This CDR3 is 14 amino acids long. V lost 3 bases to trimming and J lost 0 bases, with 5 bases between them. Germline CDR1 and CDR2: LGHDT and YNNKEL (reference sequence). The chain's CDR3 is CASSHRANTGELFF. The CDR3 nucleotides read TGTGCCAGCAGCCATCGAGCGAACACCGGGGAGCTGTTTTTT.

This clone is a singleton in its sample. The rearrangement uses TRBV2 and TRBJ1-4, with 7 bases fitting TRBD1. The CDR3 has 14 amino acids. V shed 9 bases, J shed 4 bases, and the junction held 8 bases outside the gene matches. Germline V gene lookup returns CDR1 SNHLY and CDR2 FYNNEI. CDR3 residues: CASRSGTDNEKLFF. The CDR3 coding sequence is TGTGCCAGTCGCTCCGGGACAGATAATGAAAAACTGTTTTTT.

The chain links TRBV12-5 to TRBJ2-7, with D uncertain. V shed 1 base and J shed 7 bases, with 11 bases lying between them. This CDR3 is 13 amino acids long. Germline-derived CDR1 and CDR2 are LGHNT and FRNRAP. CDR3 coding DNA: TGTGCTAGTGGTTTGGATCGACTGCCAGAGCAGTACTTC. It codes for CASGLDRLPEQYF.

The CDR3 loop is CASSLRQGDTGELFF. The CDR3 DNA reads TGTGCCAGCAGCCTCAGACAGGGCGACACCGGGGAGCTGTTTTTT. The rearrangement uses TRBV3-1 (or the pseudogene TRBV3-2) and TRBJ2-2; 7 bases align to TRBD1. The CDR3 runs 15 residues. CDR1 and CDR2 (germline): LGHDT, YNNKEL (reference sequence). The J segment lost 3 bases and the V segment lost 4 bases, leaving 5 bases of the junction unmatched.

DNA of the CDR3: TGTGCCAGCAGCCGCAGCAATGAGCAGTTCTTC. Protein sequence: CASSRSNEQFF. The chain carries TRBV6-2 or TRBV6-3 and TRBJ2-1; D gene ambiguous. Germline CDR1 reads MNHEY; CDR2 reads SVGEGT. The ends were cut back, 6 bases at V and 6 bases at J, with 6 bases in the middle. The CDR3 extends over 11 amino acids.